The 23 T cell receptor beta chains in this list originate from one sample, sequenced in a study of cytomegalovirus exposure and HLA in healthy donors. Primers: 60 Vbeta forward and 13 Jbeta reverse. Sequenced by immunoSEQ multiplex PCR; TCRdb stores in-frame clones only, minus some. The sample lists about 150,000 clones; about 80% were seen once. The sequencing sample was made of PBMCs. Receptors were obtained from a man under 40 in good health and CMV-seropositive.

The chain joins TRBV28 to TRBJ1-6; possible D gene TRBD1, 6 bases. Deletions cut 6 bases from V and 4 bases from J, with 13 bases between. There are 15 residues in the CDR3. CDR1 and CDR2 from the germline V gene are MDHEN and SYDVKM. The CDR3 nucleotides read TGTGCCAGCAGAACCCTAACAGGGTATAATTCACCCCTCCACTTT. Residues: CASRTLTGYNSPLHF.

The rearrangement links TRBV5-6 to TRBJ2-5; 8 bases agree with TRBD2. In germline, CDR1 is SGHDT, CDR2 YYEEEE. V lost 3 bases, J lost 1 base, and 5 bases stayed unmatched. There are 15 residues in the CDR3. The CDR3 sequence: CASSSRGLVQETQYF. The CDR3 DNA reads TGTGCCAGCAGCTCAAGGGGACTAGTCCAAGAGACCCAGTACTTC.

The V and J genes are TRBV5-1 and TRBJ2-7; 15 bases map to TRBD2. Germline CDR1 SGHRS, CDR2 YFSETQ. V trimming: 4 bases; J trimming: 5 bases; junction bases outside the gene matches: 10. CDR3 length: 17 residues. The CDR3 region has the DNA TGCGCCAGCAGCGGAACCGGGACTAGCGGGAGGATCGACGAGCAGTACTTC. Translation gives CASSGTGTSGRIDEQYF.

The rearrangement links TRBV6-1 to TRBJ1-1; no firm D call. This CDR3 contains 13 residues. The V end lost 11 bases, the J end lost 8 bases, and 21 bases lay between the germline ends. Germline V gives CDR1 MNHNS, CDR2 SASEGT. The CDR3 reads CACRYSRDREAFF. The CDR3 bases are TGTGCCTGTCGATATAGCCGGGATCGGGAAGCTTTCTTT.

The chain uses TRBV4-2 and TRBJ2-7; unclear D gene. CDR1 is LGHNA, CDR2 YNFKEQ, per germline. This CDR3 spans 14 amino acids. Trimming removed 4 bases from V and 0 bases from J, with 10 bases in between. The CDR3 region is CASSRDWSSYEQYF. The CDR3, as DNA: TGTGCCAGCAGCCGTGACTGGAGCTCCTACGAGCAGTACTTC.

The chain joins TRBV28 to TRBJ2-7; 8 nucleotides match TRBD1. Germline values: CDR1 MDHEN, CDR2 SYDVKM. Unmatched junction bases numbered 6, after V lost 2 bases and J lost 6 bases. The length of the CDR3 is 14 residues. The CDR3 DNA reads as TGTGCCAGCAGTTTAAAACAGGGGGTCAGCGAGCAGTACTTC. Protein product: CASSLKQGVSEQYF. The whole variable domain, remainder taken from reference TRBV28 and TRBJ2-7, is DVKVTQSSRYLVKRTGEKVFLECVQDMDHENMFWYRQDPGLGLRLIYFSYDVKMKEKGDIPEGYSVSREKKERFSLILESASTNQTSMYLCASSLKQGVSEQYFGPGTRLTVT.

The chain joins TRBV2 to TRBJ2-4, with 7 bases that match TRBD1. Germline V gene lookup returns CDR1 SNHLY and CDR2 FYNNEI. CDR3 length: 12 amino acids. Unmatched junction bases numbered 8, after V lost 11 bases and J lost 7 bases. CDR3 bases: TGTGCCGGAGGAACAGGGGCCAACATTCAGTACTTC. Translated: CAGGTGANIQYF.

The CDR3 DNA reads TGTGCCAGCGGACCACCCTCTTATACCGGGACAGTGAGCTCCTACGAGCAGTACTTC. It translates to CASGPPSYTGTVSSYEQYF. J is TRBJ2-7 and V is TRBV27; TRBD1 matches 7 bases. This CDR3 contains 19 residues. Unmatched junction bases numbered 22, after V lost 8 bases and J lost 0 bases. Looked up from germline, CDR1 is MNHEY and CDR2 is SMNVEV (reference sequence).

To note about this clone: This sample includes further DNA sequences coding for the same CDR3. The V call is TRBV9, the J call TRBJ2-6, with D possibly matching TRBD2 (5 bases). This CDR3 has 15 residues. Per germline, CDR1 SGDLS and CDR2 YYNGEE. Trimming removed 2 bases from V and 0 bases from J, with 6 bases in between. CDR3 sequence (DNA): TGTGCCAGCAGCGTCGCGGGCTCTGGGGCCAACGTCCTGACTTTC. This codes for CASSVAGSGANVLTF.

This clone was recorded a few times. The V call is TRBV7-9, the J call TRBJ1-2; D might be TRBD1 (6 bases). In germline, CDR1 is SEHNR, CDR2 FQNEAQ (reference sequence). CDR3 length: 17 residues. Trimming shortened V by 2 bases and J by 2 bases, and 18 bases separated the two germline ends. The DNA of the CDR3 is TGTGCCAGCAGCTTAAGGCTTACAGGGAGTAAAAACTATGGCTACACCTTC. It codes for CASSLRLTGSKNYGYTF.

The DNA of the CDR3 is TGTGCCAGCAGCCAACAATCCGGGACTCAGAACACTGAAGCTTTCTTT. Protein sequence: CASSQQSGTQNTEAFF. This chain joins TRBV4-2 and TRBJ1-1, with D possibly matching TRBD1 (5 bases). Germline-derived CDR1 and CDR2 are LGHNA and YNFKEQ. V gave up 2 bases and J gave up 1 base, with 14 bases separating them. CDR3 length: 16 residues.

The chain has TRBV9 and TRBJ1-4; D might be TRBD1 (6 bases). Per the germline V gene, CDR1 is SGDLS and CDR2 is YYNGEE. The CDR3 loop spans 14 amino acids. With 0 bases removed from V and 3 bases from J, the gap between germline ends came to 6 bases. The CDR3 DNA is TGTGCCAGCAGCGTAGGGGGGCCTAATGAAAAACTGTTTTTT. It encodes CASSVGGPNEKLFF.

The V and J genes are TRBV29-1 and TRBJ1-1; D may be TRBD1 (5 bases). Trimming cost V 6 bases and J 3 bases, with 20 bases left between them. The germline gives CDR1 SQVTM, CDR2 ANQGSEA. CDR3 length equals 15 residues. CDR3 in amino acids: CSVPGGDDVDTEAFF. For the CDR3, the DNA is TGCAGCGTGCCGGGGGGAGACGATGTAGACACTGAAGCTTTCTTT.

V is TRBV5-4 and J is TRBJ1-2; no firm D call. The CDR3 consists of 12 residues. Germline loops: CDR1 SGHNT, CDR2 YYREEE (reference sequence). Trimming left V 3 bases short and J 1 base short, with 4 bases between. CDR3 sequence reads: CASSSNNYGYTF. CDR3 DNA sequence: TGTGCCAGCAGCTCCAATAACTATGGCTACACCTTC. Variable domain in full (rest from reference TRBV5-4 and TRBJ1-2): ETGVTQSPTHLIKTRGQQVTLRCSSQSGHNTVSWYQQALGQGPQFIFQYYREEENGRGNFPPRFSGLQFPNYSSELNVNALELDDSALYLCASSSNNYGYTFGSGTRLTVV.

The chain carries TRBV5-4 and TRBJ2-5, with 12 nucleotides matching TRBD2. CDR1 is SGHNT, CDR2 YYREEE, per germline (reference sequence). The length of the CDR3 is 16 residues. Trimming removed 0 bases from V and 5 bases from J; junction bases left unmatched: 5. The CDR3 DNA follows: TGTGCCAGCAGCTTGGGACTAGCGGGAGAGGGTGAGACCCAGTACTTC. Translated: CASSLGLAGEGETQYF.

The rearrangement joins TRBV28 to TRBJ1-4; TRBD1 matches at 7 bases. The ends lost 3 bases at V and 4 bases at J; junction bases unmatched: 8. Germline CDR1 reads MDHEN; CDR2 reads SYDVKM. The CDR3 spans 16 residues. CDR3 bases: TGTGCCAGCAGTTTGGTAAAGACAGGGTTTAATGAAAAACTGTTTTTT. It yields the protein CASSLVKTGFNEKLFF.

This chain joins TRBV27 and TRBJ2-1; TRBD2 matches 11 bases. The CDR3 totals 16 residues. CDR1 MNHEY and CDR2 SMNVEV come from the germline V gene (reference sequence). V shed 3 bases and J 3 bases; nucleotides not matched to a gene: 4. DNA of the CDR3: TGTGCCAGCAGTTTTCTAGCGGGAGGAGGCTACAATGAGCAGTTCTTC. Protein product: CASSFLAGGGYNEQFF.

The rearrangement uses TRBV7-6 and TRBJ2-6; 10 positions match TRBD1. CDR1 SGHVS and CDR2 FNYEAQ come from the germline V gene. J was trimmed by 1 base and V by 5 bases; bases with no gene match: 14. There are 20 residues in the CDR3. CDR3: CASSARAMTGGASGANVLTF. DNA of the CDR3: TGTGCCAGCAGCGCTAGGGCCATGACAGGGGGCGCATCTGGGGCCAACGTCCTGACTTTC.

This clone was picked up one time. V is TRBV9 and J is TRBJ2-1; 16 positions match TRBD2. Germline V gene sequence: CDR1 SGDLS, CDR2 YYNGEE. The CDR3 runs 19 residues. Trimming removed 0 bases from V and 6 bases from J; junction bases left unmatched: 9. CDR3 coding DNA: TGTGCCAGCAGCGTAGCTGGAGGGACTAGCGGGAGGGCGGGCAATGAGCAGTTCTTC. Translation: CASSVAGGTSGRAGNEQFF.

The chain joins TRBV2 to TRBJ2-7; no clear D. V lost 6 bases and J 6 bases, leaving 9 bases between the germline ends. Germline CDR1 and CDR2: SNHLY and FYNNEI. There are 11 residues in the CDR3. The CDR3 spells CASRVRVEQYF. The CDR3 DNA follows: TGTGCCAGCAGGGTTCGGGTCGAGCAGTACTTC.

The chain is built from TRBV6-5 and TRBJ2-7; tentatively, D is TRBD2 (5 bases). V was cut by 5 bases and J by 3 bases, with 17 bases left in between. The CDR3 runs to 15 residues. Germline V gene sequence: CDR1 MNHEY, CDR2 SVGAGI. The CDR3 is CASSPFPLGNYEQYF. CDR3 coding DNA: TGTGCCAGCAGTCCCTTCCCACTAGGTAACTACGAGCAGTACTTC.

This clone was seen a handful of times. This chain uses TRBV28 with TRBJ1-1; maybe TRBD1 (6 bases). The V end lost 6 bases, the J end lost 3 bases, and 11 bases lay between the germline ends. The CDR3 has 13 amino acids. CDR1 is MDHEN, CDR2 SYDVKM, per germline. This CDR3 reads CASRAQGYTEAFF. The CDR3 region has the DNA TGTGCCAGCAGAGCACAGGGATACACTGAAGCTTTCTTT. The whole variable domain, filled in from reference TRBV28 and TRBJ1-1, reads DVKVTQSSRYLVKRTGEKVFLECVQDMDHENMFWYRQDPGLGLRLIYFSYDVKMKEKGDIPEGYSVSREKKERFSLILESASTNQTSMYLCASRAQGYTEAFFGQGTRLTVV.

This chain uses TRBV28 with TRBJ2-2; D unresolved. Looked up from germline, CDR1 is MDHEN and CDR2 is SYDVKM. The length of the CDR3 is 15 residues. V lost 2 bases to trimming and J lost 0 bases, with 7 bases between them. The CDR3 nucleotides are TGTGCCAGCAGTTTAACCACTGCGAACACCGGGGAGCTGTTTTTT. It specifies CASSLTTANTGELFF.